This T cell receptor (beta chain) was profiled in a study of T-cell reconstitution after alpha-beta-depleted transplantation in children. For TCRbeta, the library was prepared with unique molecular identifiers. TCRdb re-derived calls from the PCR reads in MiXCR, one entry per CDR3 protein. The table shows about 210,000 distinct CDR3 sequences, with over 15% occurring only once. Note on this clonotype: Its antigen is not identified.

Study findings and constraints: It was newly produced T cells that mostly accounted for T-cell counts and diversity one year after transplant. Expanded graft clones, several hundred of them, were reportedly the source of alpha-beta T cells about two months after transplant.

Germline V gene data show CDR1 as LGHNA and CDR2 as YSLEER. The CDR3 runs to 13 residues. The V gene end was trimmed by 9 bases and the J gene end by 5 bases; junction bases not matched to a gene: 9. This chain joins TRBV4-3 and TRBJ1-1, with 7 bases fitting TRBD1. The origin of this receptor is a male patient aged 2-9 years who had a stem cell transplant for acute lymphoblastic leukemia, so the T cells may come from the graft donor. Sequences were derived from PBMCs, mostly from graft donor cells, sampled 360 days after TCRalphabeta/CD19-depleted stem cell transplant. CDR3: CASRFYRGTEAFF. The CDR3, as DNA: TGCGCCAGTCGTTTTTACAGGGGAACTGAAGCTTTCTTT.